This T cell receptor (beta chain) was found in a study of PD-1 blockade in classical Hodgkin lymphoma. Whole-study findings and limits: Newly diagnosed patients and complete responders had comparable diversity at baseline.

The method was immunoSEQ multiplex PCR; TCRdb's version includes in-frame clones alone and lacks a portion of them. The repertoire holds about 75,000 clones, about 92% seen once, with 6.5% to 8% in the top ten. In every patient, relapse followed autologous stem cell transplantation, while exposure to brentuximab vedotin differed. The CDR3 extends over 13 amino acids. Germline assignment: CDR1 SGDLS and CDR2 YYNGEE. V was shortened by 4 bases and J by 10 bases, with 15 bases between the two germline ends. The table lists this clone with a count of one. The antigen is not known. The TCR was taken from a human donor with classical Hodgkin lymphoma. This specimen was peripheral blood mononuclear cells (PBMCs), taken at baseline. The chain links TRBV9 to TRBJ2-1; the D gene is possibly TRBD2 (5 bases). The CDR3 DNA sequence: TGTGCCAGCAGCCCCTGGGCGTCGGGGGAGCAGTTCTTC. Its protein is CASSPWASGEQFF.